Shown below are 2 T cell receptor beta chains from a single sample sequenced in a study of T cells expressing NK-cell markers. TCRdb reprocessed the 5' RACE reads; each CDR3 protein has one entry and no DNA is given. Its clone listing holds 550,000 to 600,000 distinct CDR3 sequences. The sequenced material came from blood T cells: a sorted CD56 or NKG2C T cell subset, CD4+ or CD8+ T cells, or bulk PBMC T cells (not recorded which). These receptors were taken from a man younger than 35 in good health.

The chain is built from TRBV27 and TRBJ1-2; the TRBD1 assignment by TCRdb is unverifiable without DNA. CDR1 MNHEY and CDR2 SMNVEV come from the germline V gene (reference sequence). This CDR3 has 14 residues. This CDR3 reads CASSWDRGNYGYTF.

This chain's CDR3 is CASSEVGASAYNEQFF. The chain links TRBV6-1 to TRBJ2-1; TCRdb gives TRBD1 as the D gene, but with no DNA this cannot be confirmed. The CDR3 has 16 residues. Germline V CDR1 and CDR2: MNHNS, SASEGT.